Listed below are T cell receptor beta chains from one sample, sequenced in a study of T cells in Graves' hyperthyroidism and ophthalmopathy. TCRdb re-derived calls from the multiplex PCR reads in MiXCR, one entry per CDR3 protein. Found here are around 350,000 distinct CDR3 sequences, approximately 19% of them singletons; the top ten hold around 3.4%. The sequenced material came from blood. The receptors here all came from a young woman with Graves' hyperthyroidism. Each CDR3 is given with its conserved first and last residue. The order of the fields is J gene, V gene, D gene, clone size, CDR3 DNA, CDR3 protein. The D gene is left open where the match is weak. Clone sizes are given selectively: once, few, many, or a class where the clone is expanded.

>TRBJ1-5|TRBV28|.|.
TGTGCCAGCAGCAGGGGTATAGTTAGAGTTGGCAATCAGCCCCAGCATTTT
CASSRGIVRVGNQPQHF
>TRBJ1-2|TRBV7-9|.|many
TGTGCCAGCAGCCTAGCTTATGGCTACACCTTC
CASSLAYGYTF
>TRBJ2-5|TRBV4-1|.|many
TGCGCCAGCAGCCATGACTCAGGGGGGATTATAGACGAGACCCAGTACTTC
CASSHDSGGIIDETQYF
>TRBJ1-5|TRBV29-1|.|many
TGCAGCGTTGGCTATAGCAATCAGCCCCAGCATTTT
CSVGYSNQPQHF
>TRBJ1-5|TRBV7-2|.|many
TGTGCCAGCAGCTTAGTCGGCGACGGTCAGCCCCAGCATTTT
CASSLVGDGQPQHF
>TRBJ2-7|TRBV20-1|.|many
TGCAGTGCTGACCTATACGAGCAGTACTTC
CSADLYEQYF
>TRBJ1-2|TRBV5-1|.|many
TGCGCCAGCAGTTCGATACAGAGTTCAAACTATGGCTACACCTTC
CASSSIQSSNYGYTF
>TRBJ1-2|TRBV7-2|.|.
TGTGCCAGCAGCTCGAGTAGTCGAGGCTACACCTTC
CASSSSSRGYTF
>TRBJ1-2|TRBV18|TRBD1|many
TGTGCCAGCTCACCAGGAGACAGGGTTGGTGATGGCTACACCTTC
CASSPGDRVGDGYTF
>TRBJ1-2|TRBV20-1|TRBD1|many
TGCAGTGCTAGAGATGAGGGGGGACAGGGATGGGGCTACACCTTC
CSARDEGGQGWGYTF
>TRBJ2-5|TRBV29-1|TRBD2|few
TGCAGCGTTGAAGGCCTAGCGGGGGGGTTCCGGACCCAGTACTTC
CSVEGLAGGFRTQYF
>TRBJ2-7|TRBV24-1|.|many
TGTGCCACCAGTGATGGTCCCACGACTGAGCAGTACTTC
CATSDGPTTEQYF
>TRBJ2-2|TRBV27|TRBD2|.
TGTGCCAGCAGCTTTAGAGGAGCGGGGGGGCTAAGCACCGGGGAGCTGTTTTTT
CASSFRGAGGLSTGELFF
>TRBJ2-5|TRBV15|TRBD2|many
TGTGCCACCAGCAGAACCTGGGGACTAGTCCTTGGGGAGACCCAGTACTTC
CATSRTWGLVLGETQYF
>TRBJ1-2|TRBV12-3/TRBV12-4|.|many
TGTGCCAGCAGTTTAGGATCCAACTATGGCTACACCTTC
CASSLGSNYGYTF
>TRBJ1-1|TRBV29-1|TRBD1|many
TGCAGCGGGACAGGGAGAACTGAAGCTTTCTTT
CSGTGRTEAFF
>TRBJ2-7|TRBV30|.|few
TGTGCCTGGAGTTCTGGACTTTCCTACGAGCAGTACTTC
CAWSSGLSYEQYF
>TRBJ2-5|TRBV11-1|TRBD2|many
TGTGCCAGCAGCGCCGGGACTAGCGGGGAAGGGACCCAGTACTTC
CASSAGTSGEGTQYF
>TRBJ1-3|TRBV7-6|.|many
TGTGCCAGCAGCTTAGATGACGGAAACACCATATATTTT
CASSLDDGNTIYF
>TRBJ1-2|TRBV27|TRBD1|many
TGTGCCAGCAGTTTTACGACAGGGGGCGCTGATGGCTACACCTTC
CASSFTTGGADGYTF
>TRBJ1-1|TRBV20-1|.|many
TGCAGTGCCAATTTAGACACTGAAGCTTTCTTT
CSANLDTEAFF
>TRBJ2-7|TRBV30|.|many
TGTGCCTGCGAAGTAGGGGGGCGGCCCTACGAGCAGTACTTC
CACEVGGRPYEQYF
>TRBJ2-2|TRBV19|TRBD1|.
TGTGCCAGTAGCACCGGGACAGGGAGTACCGGGGAGCTGTTTTTT
CASSTGTGSTGELFF